This T cell receptor (beta chain) is from a study of molecular identifiers for immune sequencing clone quantification. The CDR3 runs 15 residues. The V and J ends lost 5 bases and 0 bases respectively, with 11 bases between them. CDR1 SGHVS and CDR2 FQNEAQ come from the germline V gene. At least ten counts were recorded for this clonotype. Antigen specificity is unknown. Study results and limitations: Even with approximately 1 million naive cells present, spiked Jurkat TCR RNA from one cell was reportedly detectable.

Bulk TCR library preparation followed previously described methods with listed TCR primers. A single record per CDR3 protein comes from TCRdb applying MiXCR to the PCR reads. The sample carries roughly 100,000 distinct CDR3 sequences, about a third recorded once. Sorting recovered naive CD8 T cells on a CD8+CD4-CCR7+CD45RA+ profile. V usage is TRBV7-8 and J usage is TRBJ1-3, with D unclear. The material sequenced was naive CD8+ T cells from blood, with Jurkat cell RNA spiked in. Stated subset: FACS-sorted CD8+CD4-CCR7+CD45RA+ naive T cells. The sequence was obtained from a human donor in good health. Some libraries in this study had Jurkat cell RNA spiked in. Written as DNA, the CDR3 is TGTGCCAGCAGCAAGGACCCGCGCTCTGGAAACACCATATATTTT. Translated, it gives CASSKDPRSGNTIYF.